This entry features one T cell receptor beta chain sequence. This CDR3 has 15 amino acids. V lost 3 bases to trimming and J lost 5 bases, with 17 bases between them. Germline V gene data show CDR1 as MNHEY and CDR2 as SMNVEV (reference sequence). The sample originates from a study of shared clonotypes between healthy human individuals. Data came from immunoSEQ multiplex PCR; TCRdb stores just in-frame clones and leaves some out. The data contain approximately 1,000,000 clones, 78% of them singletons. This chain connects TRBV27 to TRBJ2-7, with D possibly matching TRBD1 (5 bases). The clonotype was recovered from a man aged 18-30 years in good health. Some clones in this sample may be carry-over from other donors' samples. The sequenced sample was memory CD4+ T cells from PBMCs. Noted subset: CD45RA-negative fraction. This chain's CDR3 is CASSLIRGGGDEQYF. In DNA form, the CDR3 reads TGTGCCAGCAGTTTGATTAGGGGCGGTGGGGACGAGCAGTACTTC.